The 18 T cell receptor beta chains below all came from one sample that was sequenced in a study of cytomegalovirus exposure and HLA in healthy donors. Vbeta (60) and Jbeta (13) primers were used in the PCR. Clones were read by immunoSEQ multiplex PCR, and TCRdb kept only the in-frame ones, dropping some. The sample carries 200,000 or so clones, about 76% recorded once. The sequenced sample was PBMCs. The receptor set was obtained from a male donor in good health and CMV-seropositive.

The V call is TRBV11-1, the J call TRBJ2-1; tentatively, D is TRBD2 (6 bases). The CDR3 covers 15 residues. Germline V gene data show CDR1 as SGHAT and CDR2 as FQDESV (reference sequence). Trimming took 5 bases from V and 8 from J, leaving 19 bases between them. The CDR3 DNA sequence: TGTGCCAGCAGCGTCCGTAGCGGCCCTTACGATGAGCAGTTCTTC. Translating it yields CASSVRSGPYDEQFF.

The rearrangement links TRBV18 to TRBJ2-2; 10 positions agree with TRBD2. J was trimmed by 5 bases and V by 4 bases; bases with no gene match: 10. The germline V gene encodes CDR1 KGHSH and CDR2 LQKENI. CDR3 length: 17 residues. The CDR3 region is CASSLDRLAGGTGELFF. The CDR3 DNA reads TGTGCCAGCTCACTCGACCGACTAGCGGGCGGGACCGGGGAGCTGTTTTTT.

The chain uses TRBV11-2 and TRBJ2-7, with D perhaps matching TRBD2 (5 bases). The CDR3 is 14 amino acids. CDR1 SGHAT and CDR2 FQNNGV come from the germline V gene. With 0 bases removed from V and 7 bases from J, the gap between germline ends came to 13 bases. In DNA form, the CDR3 reads TGTGCCAGCAGCTTAGATCCCGGGGTGTGGGAGCAGTACTTC. This gives the protein CASSLDPGVWEQYF.

J is TRBJ1-5 and V is TRBV27; the match to TRBD1 covers 7 bases. J was trimmed by 7 bases and V by 10 bases; bases with no gene match: 16. CDR1 is MNHEY, CDR2 SMNVEV, per germline (reference sequence). The CDR3 is 15 amino acids. CDR3 loop: CATRRGTEGIQPQHF. The DNA of the CDR3 is TGTGCCACCCGTCGGGGGACAGAGGGGATACAGCCCCAGCATTTT.

This chain joins TRBV18 and TRBJ2-1; D perhaps matches TRBD2 (6 bases). The CDR3 runs 16 residues. Germline values: CDR1 KGHSH, CDR2 LQKENI. V lost 3 bases to trimming and J lost 0 bases, with 12 bases between them. The chain's CDR3 is CASSPVAAYSYNEQFF. CDR3 DNA sequence: TGTGCCAGCTCACCTGTAGCGGCATACTCCTACAATGAGCAGTTCTTC.

The V and J genes are TRBV6-5 and TRBJ1-1, with a tentative D call TRBD1 (5 bases). V gave up 5 bases and J gave up 4 bases, with 11 bases separating them. This CDR3 comprises 13 residues. Germline V gene data show CDR1 as MNHEY and CDR2 as SVGAGI. CDR3 in amino acids: CASSERGSTEAFF. CDR3 nucleotide sequence: TGTGCCAGCAGTGAACGGGGGTCCACTGAAGCTTTCTTT.

This clone was observed a handful of times. The genes are TRBV5-4 and TRBJ1-6; 7 bases agree with TRBD1. This CDR3 contains 16 residues. The germline gives CDR1 SGHNT, CDR2 YYREEE (reference sequence). V gave up 2 bases and J gave up 4 bases; unmatched junction bases: 6. The CDR3 DNA is TGTGCCAGCAGCTTTACCGGGACAGCTTATAATTCACCCCTCCACTTT. Residues: CASSFTGTAYNSPLHF.

V and J are TRBV5-1 and TRBJ1-5, with 12 bases fitting TRBD1. This CDR3 region has 14 residues. The ends lost 4 bases at V and 7 bases at J; junction bases unmatched: 3. CDR1 and CDR2 (germline): SGHRS, YFSETQ. CDR3 in amino acids: CASSMGQGAQPQHF. CDR3 DNA sequence: TGCGCCAGCAGCATGGGACAGGGGGCACAGCCCCAGCATTTT. The variable domain in full, with the rest retrieved from reference TRBV5-1 and TRBJ1-5, is KAGVTQTPRYLIKTRGQQVTLSCSPISGHRSVSWYQQTPGQGLQFLFEYFSETQRNKGNFPGRFSGRQFSNSRSEMNVSTLELGDSALYLCASSMGQGAQPQHFGDGTRLSIL.

There are a few counts of this clone. The chain has TRBV6-8 and TRBJ2-1; 8 nucleotides line up with TRBD2. V lost 6 bases and J lost 9; bases outside the gene matches: 10. Per germline, CDR1 MNHGY and CDR2 SAAAGT. This CDR3 contains 14 residues. The CDR3 DNA reads TGTGCCAGCAGCGCGACTAGCGCACGGGGTGAGCAGTTCTTC. Its protein product is CASSATSARGEQFF.

The chain is built from TRBV9 and TRBJ2-3; TRBD2 agrees at 10 bases. Germline V gene data show CDR1 as SGDLS and CDR2 as YYNGEE. J was trimmed by 5 bases and V by 1 base; bases with no gene match: 7. The length of the CDR3 is 16 residues. CDR3 coding DNA: TGTGCCAGCAGCGTATTGGCTAGCGGGAGAGGAGATACGCAGTATTTT. Its protein is CASSVLASGRGDTQYF. Combining the CDR3 with reference TRBV9 and TRBJ2-3 gives the whole variable domain DSGVTQTPKHLITATGQRVTLRCSPRSGDLSVYWYQQSLDQGLQFLIQYYNGEERAKGNILERFSAQQFPDLHSELNLSSLELGDSALYFCASSVLASGRGDTQYFGPGTRLTVL.

This clone has only one observation. The chain links TRBV6-5 to TRBJ1-5; 8 nucleotides align to TRBD1. CDR3 size: 15 residues. CDR1 MNHEY and CDR2 SVGAGI come from the germline V gene. V lost 4 bases, J lost 0 bases, and 2 bases stayed unmatched. The CDR3 spells CASSSGGSSNQPQHF. DNA for the CDR3: TGTGCCAGCAGTTCAGGGGGCTCTAGCAATCAGCCCCAGCATTTT.

The J gene is TRBJ1-1, the V gene TRBV6-1, with 9 positions matching TRBD1. The junction had 16 bases not matched to a gene; V was cut back by 4 bases and J by 10 bases. The germline gives CDR1 MNHNS, CDR2 SASEGT. The CDR3 is 16 residues long. CDR3 loop: CASSGTFGQGTRAAFF. CDR3 nucleotide sequence: TGTGCCAGCAGTGGCACATTCGGACAGGGGACAAGAGCAGCTTTCTTT.

This chain links TRBV5-1 with TRBJ2-5; 8 bases are shared with TRBD1. With V trimmed by 0 bases and J by 0 bases, 10 bases remained unmatched. Germline V CDR1 and CDR2: SGHRS, YFSETQ. The CDR3 runs 18 residues. The CDR3: CASSLAPGQVMYQETQYF. In DNA form, the CDR3 reads TGCGCCAGCAGCTTGGCCCCGGGACAGGTGATGTACCAAGAGACCCAGTACTTC.

CDR3 sequence (DNA): TGCAGCGTCCGGGGAAGCGCTCGACGGGACACCATATATTTT. It yields the protein CSVRGSARRDTIYF. The chain uses TRBV29-1 and TRBJ1-3; D is unresolved. The germline V gene has CDR1 SQVTM and CDR2 ANQGSEA. The germline V and J ends were trimmed by 6 bases and 8 bases, with 20 bases remaining between them. CDR3 length: 14 residues.

The chain is built from TRBV12-5 and TRBJ2-3, with D perhaps matching TRBD1 (5 bases). Germline loops: CDR1 LGHNT, CDR2 FRNRAP. Trimming stripped 6 bases from V and 1 base from J, with 14 bases between. The CDR3 is made up of 15 amino acids. CDR3 sequence: CASGLGGAGTDTQYF. CDR3 in DNA: TGTGCTAGTGGCCTGGGTGGGGCCGGCACAGATACGCAGTATTTT.

This clone was seen a handful of times. The chain recombines TRBV2 with TRBJ2-5; perhaps TRBD2 as D (5 bases). Per the germline V gene, CDR1 is SNHLY and CDR2 is FYNNEI. This CDR3 has 14 amino acids. V gave up 7 bases and J gave up 1 base, with 13 bases separating them. The CDR3 sequence: CASTIGVGQETQYF. DNA of the CDR3: TGTGCCAGCACCATCGGGGTGGGCCAAGAGACCCAGTACTTC.

The V gene is TRBV6-6, the J gene TRBJ2-1; no definite D call. V was shortened by 6 bases and J by 8 bases, with 14 bases between the two germline ends. This CDR3 contains 13 residues. The germline gives CDR1 MNHNY, CDR2 SVGAGI (reference sequence). CDR3 sequence reads: CASSLSQAYEQFF. The CDR3 bases are TGTGCCAGCAGCCTCTCCCAGGCCTATGAGCAGTTCTTC.

This clone was seen a single time. V usage is TRBV2 and J usage is TRBJ1-2; D not certain. This CDR3 region has 14 residues. Trimming took 8 bases from V and 1 from J, leaving 14 bases between them. Germline V gene data show CDR1 as SNHLY and CDR2 as FYNNEI. For the CDR3, the DNA is TGTGCCAGCCAATGGACTGTCTATAACTATGGCTACACCTTC. Encoded protein: CASQWTVYNYGYTF.